This T cell receptor beta chain stems from a study of response to subunit inactivated influenza vaccine. Note on this clonotype: Its antigen is unknown.

Whole-study findings and limits: The authors put forward the suggestion that each seasonal influenza vaccination may bring in only a limited number of new T cells.

CDR1 MNHEY and CDR2 SVGAGI come from the germline V gene. This CDR3 has 15 residues. With 2 bases removed from V and 5 bases from J, the gap between germline ends came to 15 bases. Via MiXCR, TCRdb re-called the RT-PCR reads, giving one row per CDR3 protein. The sample lists over 650,000 distinct CDR3 sequences; approximately 17% were seen once. This TCR came from a man in his fifties who received an inactivated influenza vaccine. The sequences come from PBMCs from blood, collected roughly 5 days after vaccination. The chain recombines TRBV6-5 with TRBJ1-1; D may be TRBD1 (5 bases). The CDR3 reads CASSYPRARRTEAFF. CDR3 nucleotides: TGTGCCAGCAGTTACCCCAGGGCCCGGAGGACTGAAGCTTTCTTT.